The 26 T cell receptor beta chains below were found in one sample sequenced in a study of blood T cell repertoires in COVID-19. Profiling relied on immunoSEQ multiplex PCR, and the TCRdb table lists in-frame clones only, not all of them. The table shows 150,000 to 200,000 clones, with more than 75% occurring only once. The sequencing input was peripheral blood. These receptors all come from a human donor in a cohort sampled during active COVID-19.

The chain employs TRBV5-1 and TRBJ1-1; a possible D gene is TRBD1 (6 bases). Trimming pared 4 bases from V and 1 base from J, leaving 17 bases between. The CDR3 loop spans 16 amino acids. In germline, CDR1 is SGHRS, CDR2 YFSETQ. CDR3 DNA sequence: TGCGCCAGCAGCCAAAATACAGGGAATAGGAACACTGAAGCTTTCTTT. It translates to CASSQNTGNRNTEAFF. Together with reference TRBV5-1 and TRBJ1-1, the CDR3 gives the full variable domain: KAGVTQTPRYLIKTRGQQVTLSCSPISGHRSVSWYQQTPGQGLQFLFEYFSETQRNKGNFPGRFSGRQFSNSRSEMNVSTLELGDSALYLCASSQNTGNRNTEAFFGQGTRLTVV.

The genes are TRBV6-2 or TRBV6-3 and TRBJ1-1; the D gene is possibly TRBD1 (5 bases). Trimming stripped 2 bases from V and 8 bases from J, with 12 bases between. Germline CDR1 reads MNHEY; CDR2 reads SVGEGT. The CDR3 spans 13 residues. This CDR3 reads CASSYPRQNEAFF. CDR3 coding DNA: TGTGCCAGCAGTTACCCTCGACAGAACGAAGCTTTCTTT.

The chain is built from TRBV19 and TRBJ1-5; D gene ambiguous. The V and J ends lost 5 bases and 0 bases respectively, with 17 bases between them. The CDR3 is 17 residues long. Germline assignment: CDR1 LNHDA and CDR2 SQIVND (reference sequence). CDR3 protein: CASSWAPPLTSNQPQHF. DNA of the CDR3: TGTGCCAGTAGTTGGGCCCCTCCTTTAACTAGCAATCAGCCCCAGCATTTT.

The V call is TRBV5-6, the J call TRBJ1-2, with D possibly matching TRBD1 (5 bases). Germline CDR1 reads SGHDT; CDR2 reads YYEEEE. The CDR3 is 15 residues long. V was pared by 5 bases and J by 2 bases, with 16 bases between. CDR3 sequence (DNA): TGTGCCAGCAGTAAAGGACAACTGGCGAACTATGGCTACACCTTC. Amino acids: CASSKGQLANYGYTF.

This rearrangement joins TRBV12-1 to TRBJ1-2; the table's D call, TRBD1, has no DNA check behind it. TRBV12-1 is a pseudogene locus. The CDR3 contains 14 residues. CDR3 loop: CASSVPTEQVGYTF. The CDR3 DNA is TGTGCCAGCAGCGTGCCGACAGAACAGGTTGGCTACACCTTC.

The V and J genes are TRBV5-1 and TRBJ2-7; no clear D gene. The CDR3 runs to 15 residues. Trimming removed 1 base at V and 2 bases at J, with 13 bases between. CDR1 and CDR2 (germline): SGHRS, YFSETQ. The CDR3 here is CASSLMSGQAYEQYF. The CDR3 DNA follows: TGCGCCAGCAGCTTGATGTCTGGGCAGGCCTACGAGCAGTACTTC.

V gene TRBV6-4 combines with J gene TRBJ2-3; 8 bases are a match to TRBD1. The J segment lost 4 bases and the V segment lost 3 bases, leaving 3 bases of the junction unmatched. The germline V gene encodes CDR1 MRHNA and CDR2 SNTAGT. The CDR3 totals 14 residues. Here the CDR3 reads CASSEQGEADTQYF. CDR3 bases: TGTGCCAGCAGTGAACAGGGGGAAGCAGATACGCAGTATTTT.

J is TRBJ1-2 and V is TRBV27, with TRBD1 matching 7 bases. The CDR3 is 15 residues long. Germline V gene sequence: CDR1 MNHEY, CDR2 SMNVEV (reference sequence). V lost 10 bases and J lost 2; bases outside the gene matches: 13. CDR3 sequence (DNA): TGTGCCACCACAAACGGCAGGGGGTTCAACTATGGCTACACCTTC. It yields the protein CATTNGRGFNYGYTF.

The rearrangement links TRBV18 to TRBJ2-7; 7 nucleotides align to TRBD2. Germline V gives CDR1 KGHSH, CDR2 LQKENI. V lost 6 bases and J lost 4; bases outside the gene matches: 12. The length of the CDR3 is 15 residues. In DNA, the CDR3 is TGTGCCAGCTCCTCCGACTATGGCGGGGGATACGAGCAGTACTTC. Its protein product is CASSSDYGGGYEQYF.

This chain links TRBV27 with TRBJ2-1, with D unresolved. Germline V gene sequence: CDR1 MNHEY, CDR2 SMNVEV (reference sequence). The CDR3 has 11 residues. Trimming took off 6 bases at V and 7 bases at J, with 7 bases between the two ends. The CDR3 coding sequence is TGTGCCAGCAGCGAGATGAATGAGCAGTTCTTC. It translates to CASSEMNEQFF.

This sequence joins TRBV6-5 and TRBJ1-5; 7 nucleotides match TRBD1. The trim removed 8 bases at V and 2 bases at J, leaving 3 bases unmatched. Per germline, CDR1 MNHEY and CDR2 SVGAGI. CDR3 length: 13 residues. CDR3 protein: CASETGGNQPQHF. In nucleotides, the CDR3 is TGTGCCAGCGAAACAGGGGGCAATCAGCCCCAGCATTTT.

The chain joins TRBV2 to TRBJ2-3, with D tentatively TRBD1 (6 bases). This CDR3 is 15 amino acids long. The V end lost 6 bases, the J end lost 2 bases, and 15 bases lay between the germline ends. Germline CDR1 and CDR2: SNHLY and FYNNEI. CDR3 region: CASSDRDIPTDTQYF. CDR3 DNA sequence: TGTGCCAGCAGCGACCGGGACATCCCCACAGATACGCAGTATTTT.

This clone showed up just a few times. The J gene is TRBJ2-2, the V gene TRBV28; TRBD2 agrees at 10 bases. The V gene end was trimmed by 6 bases and the J gene end by 3 bases; junction bases not matched to a gene: 7. In germline, CDR1 is MDHEN, CDR2 SYDVKM. The CDR3 has 16 amino acids. In DNA, the CDR3 is TGTGCCAGCAGCCAAACAGCGGGAGGGTACACCGGGGAGCTGTTTTTT. Residues: CASSQTAGGYTGELFF. Combining the CDR3 with reference TRBV28 and TRBJ2-2 gives the whole variable domain DVKVTQSSRYLVKRTGEKVFLECVQDMDHENMFWYRQDPGLGLRLIYFSYDVKMKEKGDIPEGYSVSREKKERFSLILESASTNQTSMYLCASSQTAGGYTGELFFGEGSRLTVL.

The chain couples TRBV5-6 to TRBJ2-1, with TRBD2 matching 7 bases. V lost 2 bases and J lost 3; bases outside the gene matches: 8. This CDR3 contains 16 residues. In germline, CDR1 is SGHDT, CDR2 YYEEEE. CDR3 residues: CASSFGRGEYYNEQFF. The CDR3 DNA is TGTGCCAGCAGCTTTGGACGGGGGGAATACTACAATGAGCAGTTCTTC.

The table lists this clone with a count of one. The gene calls are TRBV29-1 and TRBJ1-5, with D uncertain. V was trimmed by 4 bases and J by 0 bases, leaving 4 bases between them. This CDR3 region has 12 residues. The V gene's germline CDR1 is SQVTM and CDR2 ANQGSEA. CDR3 sequence: CSVAGSNQPQHF. The CDR3 DNA follows: TGCAGCGTTGCGGGTAGCAATCAGCCCCAGCATTTT.

The chain has TRBV5-1 and TRBJ2-3; tentatively, D is TRBD2 (6 bases). The ends were cut back, 0 bases at V and 0 bases at J, with 11 bases in the middle. The CDR3 spans 16 residues. CDR1 and CDR2 from the germline V gene are SGHRS and YFSETQ. This CDR3 is CASSLGGTHSTDTQYF. CDR3 DNA sequence: TGCGCCAGCAGCTTGGGCGGGACGCATAGCACAGATACGCAGTATTTT.

The chain uses TRBV14 and TRBJ2-5; 11 positions match TRBD1. V gave up 4 bases and J gave up 5 bases; unmatched junction bases: 6. The length of the CDR3 is 15 residues. Germline values: CDR1 SGHDN, CDR2 FVKESK. In nucleotides, the CDR3 is TGTGCCAGCAGCCGAGGACAGGGGGCGAGCGAGACCCAGTACTTC. Its protein is CASSRGQGASETQYF.

Points on this clone: This CDR3 is also generated by other DNA sequences in the sample. The chain has TRBV5-1 and TRBJ1-4; the D is unclear. V lost 2 bases and J lost 5, with 10 bases in between. CDR1 is SGHRS and CDR2 is YFSETQ in the germline V gene. This CDR3 has 14 amino acids. CDR3 in DNA: TGCGCCAGCAGCTTTGGAGGATCGAATGAAAAACTGTTTTTT. This sequence encodes CASSFGGSNEKLFF.

The gene calls are TRBV6-1 and TRBJ2-7; 11 bases are shared with TRBD1. The CDR3 totals 16 residues. Trimming cost V 4 bases and J 3 bases; bases outside gene matches: 8. The germline gives CDR1 MNHNS, CDR2 SASEGT. CDR3 protein: CASSGPGQGVYYEQYF. CDR3 nucleotides: TGTGCCAGCAGTGGGCCGGGACAGGGGGTGTACTACGAGCAGTACTTC.

This clone was seen only a few times. The chain is built from TRBV2 and TRBJ1-2; a possible D gene is TRBD1 (5 bases). The V and J ends lost 5 bases and 7 bases respectively, with 14 bases between them. There are 13 residues in the CDR3. Germline lookup yields CDR1 SNHLY and CDR2 FYNNEI. The CDR3 coding sequence is TGTGCCAGCAGTATCGGACAAGTTGGTGGCTACACCTTC. As protein: CASSIGQVGGYTF.

Here the CDR3 reads CASSSQGGVGSVGYTF. In DNA form, the CDR3 reads TGTGCCAGCAGCTCCCAGGGGGGAGTAGGATCGGTAGGCTACACCTTC. This chain uses TRBV5-8 with TRBJ1-2; TRBD1 matches 7 bases. CDR3 length equals 16 residues. The V segment lost 3 bases and the J segment 8 bases; nucleotides outside the gene matches: 16. Germline lookup yields CDR1 SGHTS and CDR2 YDEGEE.

This clone was seen only once. This sequence joins TRBV3-1 (or the pseudogene TRBV3-2) and TRBJ2-4; D possibly corresponds to TRBD1 (7 bases). V was pared by 0 bases and J by 3 bases, with 18 bases between. The germline gives CDR1 LGHDT, CDR2 YNNKEL (reference sequence). This CDR3 region has 18 residues. The CDR3 loop is CASSQDSGLRQGKNIQYF. CDR3 coding DNA: TGTGCCAGCAGCCAAGATAGCGGTTTAAGACAGGGCAAAAACATTCAGTACTTC.

The chain has TRBV20-1 and TRBJ2-1, with 12 bases that match TRBD2. CDR1 and CDR2 (germline): DFQATT, SNEGSKA (reference sequence). The CDR3 loop spans 15 amino acids. J gave up 4 bases and V 3 bases, and 4 bases lay outside the gene matches. In nucleotides, the CDR3 is TGCAGTGCTAGTAGGACTAGCGGGGAATACAATGAGCAGTTCTTC. As protein: CSASRTSGEYNEQFF.

This chain links TRBV4-3 with TRBJ1-2; D not certain. The V end was cut by 0 bases, the J end by 4 bases, with 9 bases between. This CDR3 is built from 14 residues. The germline CDR1 and CDR2 sequences are LGHNA and YSLEER. CDR3 coding DNA: TGCGCCAGCAGCCAAGATCATGGCAGCTATGGCTACACCTTC. Its protein product is CASSQDHGSYGYTF.

The chain employs TRBV6-2 or TRBV6-3 and TRBJ1-3; TRBD1 aligns across 7 bases. The V segment lost 6 bases and the J segment 0 bases; nucleotides outside the gene matches: 5. The length of the CDR3 is 15 residues. The germline CDR1 and CDR2 sequences are MNHEY and SVGEGT. This chain's CDR3 is CASSDGQASGNTIYF. In nucleotides, the CDR3 is TGTGCCAGCAGCGACGGACAGGCCTCTGGAAACACCATATATTTT.

The chain couples TRBV19 to TRBJ1-2, with no clear D. Trimming removed 5 bases from V and 8 bases from J, with 18 bases in between. This CDR3 is built from 14 residues. CDR1 LNHDA and CDR2 SQIVND come from the germline V gene (reference sequence). The CDR3 sequence is CASSSTGGVGGYTF. CDR3 coding DNA: TGTGCCAGTAGTTCTACCGGCGGGGTTGGAGGCTACACCTTC. The full variable domain, with the rest looked up from reference TRBV19 and TRBJ1-2, is DGGITQSPKYLFRKEGQNVTLSCEQNLNHDAMYWYRQDPGQGLRLIYYSQIVNDFQKGDIAEGYSVSREKKESFPLTVTSAQKNPTAFYLCASSSTGGVGGYTFGSGTRLTVV.